The 30 T cell receptor beta chains in this list originate from one sample, sequenced in a study of patients and donors after allogeneic stem cell transplantation. In TCRdb, the RT-PCR reads were re-called with MiXCR into one record per CDR3 protein. The table has 920,000 or so distinct CDR3 sequences, roughly 17% seen once. Sequencing was done on a sample of blood, either unsorted or a sorted T cell fraction (not recorded which). The receptors originated from a human donor who was either an allogeneic HSCT recipient or a stem cell or donor lymphocyte infusion donor (not recorded which). It is not recorded whose cells these are; they may come from a transplant donor.

This clonotype has just a few counts. The gene calls are TRBV7-2 and TRBJ2-2; 7 bases align to TRBD1. This CDR3 is 16 amino acids long. Germline CDR1 is SGHTA and CDR2 is FQGNSA. V lost 5 bases to trimming and J lost 3 bases; unmatched junction nucleotides: 9. CDR3 sequence reads: CASSQKGGQYTGELFF. CDR3 DNA: TGTGCCAGCAGCCAGAAAGGGGGACAGTACACCGGGGAGCTGTTTTTT.

This clonotype was detected only a few times. This chain joins TRBV9 and TRBJ2-5; 11 bases align to TRBD2. CDR3 length equals 15 residues. Per germline, CDR1 SGDLS and CDR2 YYNGEE. J gave up 5 bases and V 2 bases, and 5 bases lay outside the gene matches. The CDR3 nucleotides read TGTGCCAGCAGCGTTAGCGGGAGGGCCGAGGAGACCCAGTACTTC. It specifies CASSVSGRAEETQYF.

This clonotype was seen only a few times. The DNA of the CDR3 is TGTGCCAGCAGCAAACACTCCGAGCAGTACTTC. This codes for CASSKHSEQYF. The chain recombines TRBV21-1 with TRBJ2-7. TRBV21-1 is tagged as a pseudogene. This CDR3 has 11 residues.

This chain connects TRBV12-3 or TRBV12-4 to TRBJ2-1; D gene ambiguous. The length of the CDR3 is 15 residues. V lost 7 bases and J 5 bases, leaving 18 bases between the germline ends. This chain's CDR3 is CASTSPRGGDNEQFF. The CDR3 DNA reads TGTGCCAGCACCTCCCCCCGCGGCGGTGACAATGAGCAGTTCTTC.

This clonotype has only a few counts. The V and J genes are TRBV10-3 and TRBJ1-2, with 9 bases lining up with TRBD1. V shed 3 bases, J shed 6 bases, and the junction held 8 bases outside the gene matches. This CDR3 comprises 15 residues. Germline-derived CDR1 and CDR2 are ENHRY and SYGVKD. The CDR3 is CAISDSPRDRDGYTF. The CDR3 nucleotides read TGTGCCATCAGTGACAGCCCTCGGGACAGGGATGGCTACACCTTC.

This clonotype was seen a single time. This rearrangement joins TRBV6-5 to TRBJ1-2; 8 bases align to TRBD1. The CDR3 contains 17 residues. The V gene's germline CDR1 is MNHEY and CDR2 SVGAGI. V lost 4 bases and J lost 4; bases outside the gene matches: 14. The CDR3 protein is CASSFRTGTVSSYGYTF. CDR3 nucleotide sequence: TGTGCCAGCAGTTTCAGGACAGGGACGGTCTCAAGCTATGGCTACACCTTC.

This chain links TRBV11-3 with TRBJ2-5, with D maybe TRBD2 (6 bases). Germline lookup yields CDR1 SGHNT and CDR2 YENEEA. V shed 0 bases and J shed 5 bases, with 19 bases lying between them. There are 17 residues in the CDR3. As DNA, the CDR3 is TGTGCCAGCAGCTTAGAAGTTGTCGGGAGTACGAGGGAGACCCAGTACTTC. This codes for CASSLEVVGSTRETQYF.

This clonotype turned up a few times. The CDR3 coding sequence is TGCAGCGGTGGAGTCCAGGGAGGAGATACGCAGTATTTT. It yields the protein CSGGVQGGDTQYF. The J gene is TRBJ2-3, the V gene TRBV29-1; D is perhaps TRBD2 (6 bases). CDR1 and CDR2 (germline): SQVTM, ANQGSEA. V was shortened by 7 bases and J by 5 bases, with 16 bases between the two germline ends. The CDR3 spans 13 residues.

In regard to this clonotype: Possible read error: a much larger clone is one base away. V usage is TRBV10-3 and J usage is TRBJ1-1, with D possibly being TRBD1 (6 bases). Per the germline V gene, CDR1 is ENHRY and CDR2 is SYGVKD. The CDR3 totals 13 residues. V gave up 6 bases and J gave up 1 base, with 9 bases separating them. CDR3 in DNA: TGTGCCATCAGCCCGACAGGGAACACTGAAGCTTTCTTT. Translating gives CAISPTGNTEAFF.

Only one count was recorded for this clonotype. J is TRBJ2-7 and V is TRBV20-1; 7 bases map to TRBD1. The CDR3 length is 13 residues. J was trimmed by 6 bases and V by 3 bases; bases with no gene match: 8. CDR1 is DFQATT, CDR2 SNEGSKA, per germline (reference sequence). As DNA, the CDR3 is TGCAGTGCTAGTATGAGACAGGGAGCCGAGCAGTACTTC. Translation gives CSASMRQGAEQYF.

This clonotype was recorded a few times. This chain uses TRBV9 with TRBJ2-1; the D is unclear. The V and J ends lost 2 bases and 0 bases respectively, with 12 bases between them. The CDR3 runs 16 residues. CDR1 and CDR2 (germline): SGDLS, YYNGEE. CDR3 nucleotide sequence: TGTGCCAGCAGCGTCGCAGGAGTACCCTCCTACAATGAGCAGTTCTTC. It yields the protein CASSVAGVPSYNEQFF. Drawing the rest from reference TRBV9 and TRBJ2-1, the complete variable domain is DSGVTQTPKHLITATGQRVTLRCSPRSGDLSVYWYQQSLDQGLQFLIQYYNGEERAKGNILERFSAQQFPDLHSELNLSSLELGDSALYFCASSVAGVPSYNEQFFGPGTRLTVL.

The chain joins TRBV7-9 to TRBJ2-4; D may match TRBD1 or TRBD2 (6 bases each). From germline, CDR1 is SEHNR and CDR2 FQNEAQ (reference sequence). The V end was cut by 2 bases, the J end by 3 bases, with 17 bases between. The CDR3 contains 17 residues. The CDR3: CASSLRRGGNVKNIQYF. CDR3 DNA: TGTGCCAGCAGCTTACGCCGAGGGGGGAATGTCAAAAACATTCAGTACTTC.

V usage is TRBV20-1 and J usage is TRBJ2-5; D unresolved. The V gene's germline CDR1 is DFQATT and CDR2 SNEGSKA (reference sequence). V was clipped by 5 bases and J by 2 bases, with 9 bases between them. This CDR3 has 12 residues. This chain's CDR3 is CSAPALQETQYF. The CDR3 nucleotides read TGCAGTGCTCCGGCGTTGCAAGAGACCCAGTACTTC.

The sample holds many counts of this clonotype. The chain joins TRBV20-1 to TRBJ2-7; the D gene is possibly TRBD1 (6 bases). V was trimmed by 6 bases and J by 7 bases, leaving 16 bases between them. This CDR3 has 12 residues. Per the germline V gene, CDR1 is DFQATT and CDR2 is SNEGSKA (reference sequence). The CDR3 loop is CSALRDKKEQYF. The CDR3 DNA follows: TGCAGTGCGCTCCGGGACAAGAAAGAGCAGTACTTC.

The gene calls are TRBV5-6 and TRBJ1-1; D is undetermined. Per germline, CDR1 SGHDT and CDR2 YYEEEE. This CDR3 contains 14 residues. Trimming took off 1 base at V and 4 bases at J, with 11 bases between the two ends. The CDR3 nucleotides read TGTGCCAGCAGCTTGACCAGACGGGGCACTGAAGCTTTCTTT. Encoded protein: CASSLTRRGTEAFF.

The chain links TRBV9 to TRBJ2-4; tentative D call: TRBD2 (6 bases). Between the trimmed V and J ends, which lost 4 bases and 0 bases, there was a span of 14 bases. The CDR3 covers 16 residues. Germline CDR1 is SGDLS and CDR2 is YYNGEE. CDR3 residues: CASSTGGALAKNIQYF. The CDR3 DNA is TGTGCCAGCAGCACAGGCGGGGCGTTAGCCAAAAACATTCAGTACTTC. The whole variable domain, filled in from reference TRBV9 and TRBJ2-4, reads DSGVTQTPKHLITATGQRVTLRCSPRSGDLSVYWYQQSLDQGLQFLIQYYNGEERAKGNILERFSAQQFPDLHSELNLSSLELGDSALYFCASSTGGALAKNIQYFGAGTRLSVL.

The J gene is TRBJ2-1, the V gene TRBV7-2, with 13 positions matching TRBD2. The CDR3 contains 17 residues. Germline V gene sequence: CDR1 SGHTA, CDR2 FQGNSA. V shed 5 bases and J 6 bases; nucleotides not matched to a gene: 10. The CDR3 DNA is TGTGCCAGCAGCAGTCGGACTAGCGGGGGAGGGGTCAATGAGCAGTTCTTC. Residues: CASSSRTSGGGVNEQFF.

This clonotype showed up just a few times. This rearrangement joins TRBV12-3 or TRBV12-4 to TRBJ1-1; D possibly corresponds to TRBD1 (5 bases). This CDR3 is built from 16 residues. Trimming took off 1 base at V and 1 base at J, with 13 bases between the two ends. For the CDR3, the DNA is TGTGCCAGCAGTTTAGACAAAGGGGCCGCGAACACTGAAGCTTTCTTT. Its translation: CASSLDKGAANTEAFF.

This clonotype came up many times. The CDR3 region has the DNA TGCAGTGCTATTACCCGGCCAGGACTCTATGGCTACACCTTC. Protein: CSAITRPGLYGYTF. The rearrangement links TRBV20-1 to TRBJ1-2; the D is unclear. Germline CDR1 DFQATT, CDR2 SNEGSKA (reference sequence). The V and J ends lost 4 bases and 4 bases respectively, with 16 bases between them. The CDR3 is 14 amino acids.

The chain has TRBV6-2 or TRBV6-3 and TRBJ2-7, with D possibly TRBD1 on 6 matching bases. CDR3 length equals 15 residues. Germline V gene lookup returns CDR1 MNHEY and CDR2 SVGEGT. Trimming left V 6 bases short and J 3 bases short, with 18 bases between. CDR3: CASRQGYQGLYEQYF. In DNA form, the CDR3 reads TGTGCCAGCAGACAAGGGTATCAGGGGCTCTACGAGCAGTACTTC.

The V call is TRBV20-1, the J call TRBJ1-2; D possibly corresponds to TRBD1 (5 bases). The CDR3 has 15 residues. V was cut by 8 bases and J by 2 bases, with 21 bases left in between. Germline-derived CDR1 and CDR2 are DFQATT and SNEGSKA (reference sequence). The CDR3 DNA reads as TGCAGTCCGAGGAGGTCCAGGGCGGCCAACTATGGCTACACCTTC. The encoded protein is CSPRRSRAANYGYTF.

This sequence joins TRBV7-9 and TRBJ2-7; no definite D call. Between the trimmed V and J ends, which lost 3 bases and 0 bases, there was a span of 18 bases. The V gene's germline CDR1 is SEHNR and CDR2 FQNEAQ (reference sequence). The CDR3 extends over 17 amino acids. In DNA, the CDR3 is TGTGCCAGCAGCTTGCCACGGCGCCTCTCCAACTCCTACGAGCAGTACTTC. Its protein product is CASSLPRRLSNSYEQYF.

The gene calls are TRBV30 and TRBJ1-5; TRBD1 aligns across 9 bases. V lost 2 bases and J lost 3; bases outside the gene matches: 5. The CDR3 length is 15 residues. Germline values: CDR1 GTSNPN, CDR2 SVGIG (reference sequence). This CDR3 reads CAWSTTGGPNQPQHF. In DNA form, the CDR3 reads TGTGCCTGGAGTACCACAGGGGGCCCCAATCAGCCCCAGCATTTT.

This chain uses TRBV20-1 with TRBJ2-1; TRBD2 agrees at 8 bases. J lost 4 bases, V lost 7 bases, and 9 bases had no gene match. Germline V gene sequence: CDR1 DFQATT, CDR2 SNEGSKA (reference sequence). The CDR3 length is 14 residues. CDR3 coding DNA: TGCAGTGGCTTGCGGCTAGCGGGTTACAATGAGCAGTTCTTC. This translates into CSGLRLAGYNEQFF.

Of note for this clonotype: The conserved final phenylalanine or tryptophan is absent from the CDR3, which likely points to a read error. The chain links TRBV7-2 to TRBJ1-1, with D possibly TRBD1 on 6 matching bases. The V end lost 5 bases, the J end lost 6 bases, and 16 bases lay between the germline ends. CDR3 size: 14 residues. Germline V gives CDR1 SGHTA, CDR2 FQGNSA. The CDR3 DNA reads as TGTGCCAGCAGCCTCAGGGGCCCTAAGGCTGAAGCTTTCTCT. It translates to CASSLRGPKAEAFS.

V is TRBV10-1 and J is TRBJ2-1, with D possibly TRBD2 on 7 matching bases. Germline CDR1 WNHNN, CDR2 SYGVQD (reference sequence). The CDR3 consists of 12 residues. V lost 6 bases and J lost 9, with 12 bases in between. The CDR3 DNA reads TGCGCCAGCAGGACTAGCAGGGGTGAGCAGTTCTTC. Residues: CASRTSRGEQFF.

Many counts were recorded for this clonotype. The chain uses TRBV12-3 or TRBV12-4 and TRBJ1-6, with 7 bases fitting TRBD1. Trimming cost V 4 bases and J 9 bases; bases outside gene matches: 12. The CDR3 runs 16 residues. DNA of the CDR3: TGTGCCAGCAGTTCGACAGGGATCATTTACGGTTCACCCCTCCACTTT. Protein sequence: CASSSTGIIYGSPLHF.

V and J are TRBV5-1 and TRBJ2-3; D might be TRBD1 (6 bases). The CDR3 has 17 amino acids. Germline V gene lookup returns CDR1 SGHRS and CDR2 YFSETQ. Trimming left V 2 bases short and J 5 bases short, with 21 bases between. The CDR3 nucleotides are TGCGCCAGCAGCTTCTGGGGGCTAGAGTGGCTGGGAGATACGCAGTATTTT. This sequence encodes CASSFWGLEWLGDTQYF.

The chain recombines TRBV11-1 with TRBJ2-2; D remains unclear. V gave up 5 bases and J gave up 4 bases, with 23 bases separating them. The germline V gene has CDR1 SGHAT and CDR2 FQDESV (reference sequence). The CDR3 covers 18 residues. CDR3 nucleotides: TGTGCCAGCAGCCCTAGTTTTTTGTCGGCAGAATCCACCGGGGAGCTGTTTTTT. Residues: CASSPSFLSAESTGELFF. Full variable domain (rest looked up from reference TRBV11-1 and TRBJ2-2): EAEVAQSPRYKITEKSQAVAFWCDPISGHATLYWYRQILGQGPELLVQFQDESVVDDSQLPKDRFSAERLKGVDSTLKIQPAELGDSAMYLCASSPSFLSAESTGELFFGEGSRLTVL.

This clonotype has a handful of counts. The chain recombines TRBV9 with TRBJ1-5; no clear D. The CDR3 sequence is 14 residues long. Germline V CDR1 and CDR2: SGDLS, YYNGEE. V lost 2 bases and J lost 0, with 6 bases in between. The CDR3 loop reads CASSVGVSNQPQHF. The CDR3 DNA reads as TGTGCCAGCAGCGTGGGAGTTAGCAATCAGCCCCAGCATTTT.